This T cell receptor beta chain comes out of a study of blood T cell repertoires in COVID-19 (dated by TCRdb to the early 2020s). For the wider study: Samples from collaborators originated in the United States, Italy and Spain and spanned both the acute and convalescent phases of COVID-19. Where available, HLA class I and class II types were taken from metadata supplied by the sample provider and were not determined by assay-based typing. The dataset comprised deeply sampled blood TCRbeta repertoires from subjects exposed to, actively infected with, or recovered from COVID-19. The sample metadata nearly always contained a de-identified subject ID, COVID-19 status, age in years and sex. The prospective study material was composed of cDNA or gDNA derived from T cells, B-cell-depleted T cells, or PBMCs. The samples were drawn from two sources: the first 160 participants of the ongoing ImmuneRACE study, and 1,200 or so subjects contributed by 6 global collaborators. A freely available public database, intended as a resource for researchers studying the immune response to SARS-CoV-2, is where the repertoires were released.

One collaborating source in Seattle enrolled patients while the patients were actively infected and followed the patients over time throughout the course of disease. The collaborating institutions used their own protocols to collect whole blood in K2EDTA tubes. For TCRbeta analysis, collaborator samples were shipped as frozen whole blood, as isolated PBMCs, or as DNA extracted from either sample type. TCRbeta CDR3 regions were amplified from genomic DNA by means of the immunoSEQ Assay, a bias-controlled multiplex PCR. In the source study's methods: The number of nucleated cells in each sample was estimated from the amplification of reference gene primers within the assay. Sequence reads were collapsed and filtered to measure the absolute abundance of every unique TCRbeta CDR3 rearrangement. Productive Simpson clonality was computed per sample as the square root of Simpson's diversity index over productive rearrangements. TCRdb retrieved this table from immuneACCESS and kept in-frame rearrangements only. Not all clones are present; in checked studies, unresolved V genes account for under half, and no reason is known for the remainder. V, J and clone size are taken as reported in that table, and D and trimming were inferred from the DNA itself. In all, the sample holds tens of thousands of clones, and about 83% of those were seen once. The ten largest clones represent around 16% of the sample.

Broader findings and caveats from the paper: Clinical and demographic metadata were provided uncurated, with the amount varying by source and participant.

Regarding this clone: It has no known antigen specificity. Base qualities are not recorded, but no much larger clone differs from it by a single base.

Sequencing was done on a sample of peripheral blood. The TCR was taken from a woman aged 55-69 years with COVID-19, enrolled during active disease.

The DNA is TGTGCCAGCAGCCAGGGCACAGGGGCCCTGAACACTGAAGCTTTCTTT. The encoded protein is CASSQGTGALNTEAFF. The sequence links TRBV7-2 to TRBJ1-1; 7 bases in between match TRBD1. From a lookup of the germline V gene, CDR1 and CDR2 are SGHTA and FQGNSA. V loses 5 bases at its end and J loses 0 bases; junction bases beyond the gene matches: 9. The CDR3 covers 16 residues, taking in both the cysteine and the phenylalanine. Only the CDR3 portion is preserved as DNA: 48 bases, with reading frame beginning at the first base.